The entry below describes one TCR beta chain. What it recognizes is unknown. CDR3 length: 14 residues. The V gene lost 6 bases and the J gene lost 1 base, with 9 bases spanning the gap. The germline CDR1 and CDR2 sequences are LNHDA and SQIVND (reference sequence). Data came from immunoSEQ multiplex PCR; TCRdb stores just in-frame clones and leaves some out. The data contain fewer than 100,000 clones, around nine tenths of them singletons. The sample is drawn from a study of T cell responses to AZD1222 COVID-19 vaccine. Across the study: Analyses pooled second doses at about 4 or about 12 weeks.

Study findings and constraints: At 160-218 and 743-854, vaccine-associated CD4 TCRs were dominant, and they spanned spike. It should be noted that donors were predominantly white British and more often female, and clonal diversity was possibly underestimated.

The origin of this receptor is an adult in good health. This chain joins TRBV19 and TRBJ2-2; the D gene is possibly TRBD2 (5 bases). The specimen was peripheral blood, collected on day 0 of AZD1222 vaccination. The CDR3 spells CASRAGRNTGELFF. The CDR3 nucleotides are TGTGCCAGTAGGGCGGGCAGGAACACCGGGGAGCTGTTTTTT.